The 25 T cell receptor beta chains below come from one sample, sequenced in a study of OX40 agonist ivuxolimab in advanced cancers. The repertoire was sequenced with immunoSEQ multiplex PCR; TCRdb's copy has only in-frame clones and lacks some. The sample holds some 57,000 clones, nearly 85% seen once. The sample here was CD4+ or CD8+ T cells sorted from blood, taken in a trial of the OX40 agonist ivuxolimab. These receptors were taken from an adult with an advanced solid tumor such as melanoma, head and neck, liver or kidney cancer.

This chain uses TRBV19 with TRBJ2-7; D is undetermined. CDR3 size: 13 residues. From germline, CDR1 is LNHDA and CDR2 SQIVND (reference sequence). Trimming removed 5 bases at V and 0 bases at J, with 8 bases between. CDR3 sequence reads: CASSWAPSYEQYF. CDR3 bases: TGTGCCAGTAGTTGGGCACCCTCCTACGAGCAGTACTTC.

The gene calls are TRBV6-1 and TRBJ2-7; 11 nucleotides line up with TRBD2. The V segment lost 6 bases and the J segment 6 bases; nucleotides outside the gene matches: 10. The V gene's germline CDR1 is MNHNS and CDR2 SASEGT. The CDR3 is made up of 15 amino acids. The CDR3 sequence is CASSLLLAGGREQYF. CDR3 DNA: TGTGCCAGCAGCCTCCTCTTAGCGGGGGGGCGCGAGCAGTACTTC.

The chain couples TRBV27 to TRBJ2-2, with 7 nucleotides matching TRBD1. With 2 bases clipped from V and 2 bases from J, the junction kept 11 bases outside the gene matches. The CDR3 contains 18 residues. CDR1 is MNHEY and CDR2 is SMNVEV in the germline V gene (reference sequence). In DNA form, the CDR3 reads TGTGCCAGCAGTTTACAAGGGGACAGCAAATTAAACACCGGGGAGCTGTTTTTT. Translating gives CASSLQGDSKLNTGELFF.

The chain recombines TRBV7-3 with TRBJ1-1; maybe TRBD1 (6 bases). V lost 4 bases to trimming and J lost 5 bases, with 11 bases between them. The CDR3 length is 13 residues. Per the germline V gene, CDR1 is SGHTA and CDR2 is FQGTGA. Here the CDR3 DNA reads TGTGCCAGCAGCTCACAGGGAGGAACTGAAGCTTTCTTT. It encodes CASSSQGGTEAFF.

The genes are TRBV29-1 and TRBJ1-2; D remains unclear. The CDR3 runs to 9 residues. The V and J ends lost 6 bases and 6 bases respectively, with 5 bases between them. The germline gives CDR1 SQVTM, CDR2 ANQGSEA. For the CDR3, the DNA is TGCAGCGTCGCTGATGGCTACACCTTC. It specifies CSVADGYTF. Full variable domain (remainder filled in from reference TRBV29-1 and TRBJ1-2): SAVISQKPSRDICQRGTSLTIQCQVDSQVTMMFWYRQQPGQSLTLIATANQGSEATYESGFVIDKFPISRPNLTFSTLTVSNMSPEDSSIYLCSVADGYTFGSGTRLTVV.

The CDR3 coding sequence is TGTGCCAGCAGCTTAGGGGGTATTGACGGAGCTTTCTTT. This translates into CASSLGGIDGAFF. The rearrangement links TRBV7-9 to TRBJ1-1, with unresolved D. V was shortened by 1 base and J by 10 bases, with 13 bases between the two germline ends. This CDR3 region has 13 residues. Germline values: CDR1 SEHNR, CDR2 FQNEAQ (reference sequence).

The rearrangement uses TRBV5-1 and TRBJ2-3, with TRBD2 matching 13 bases. With 4 bases clipped from V and 0 bases from J, the junction kept 5 bases outside the gene matches. The CDR3 contains 17 residues. Germline-derived CDR1 and CDR2 are SGHRS and YFSETQ. The CDR3 nucleotides are TGCGCCAGCAGCCCGGGACTAGCGGGGACTAGCACAGATACGCAGTATTTT. Encoded protein: CASSPGLAGTSTDTQYF.

V usage is TRBV29-1 and J usage is TRBJ2-4; perhaps TRBD1 as D (5 bases). The V gene's germline CDR1 is SQVTM and CDR2 ANQGSEA. The V end lost 2 bases, the J end lost 7 bases, and 9 bases lay between the germline ends. This CDR3 has 12 amino acids. CDR3 bases: TGCAGCGTTGAACAGGGAAGGAACATTCAGTACTTC. Translating it yields CSVEQGRNIQYF.

The chain couples TRBV7-2 to TRBJ2-7; 9 bases line up with TRBD2. The V gene's germline CDR1 is SGHTA and CDR2 FQGNSA. The CDR3 covers 14 residues. The ends lost 3 bases at V and 6 bases at J; junction bases unmatched: 6. The CDR3 here is CASSFQRGEGEQYF. The CDR3 region has the DNA TGTGCCAGCAGCTTCCAGCGGGGGGAAGGCGAGCAGTACTTC.

The table lists this clone with a count of one. The chain recombines TRBV11-3 with TRBJ1-1; D is uncertain. CDR3 size: 13 residues. The V and J ends lost 3 bases and 3 bases respectively, with 8 bases between them. Germline assignment: CDR1 SGHNT and CDR2 YENEEA. CDR3 sequence reads: CASSFQDDTEAFF. As DNA, the CDR3 is TGTGCCAGCAGCTTTCAGGACGACACTGAAGCTTTCTTT.

Sample share makes this clone medium-sized. The rearrangement joins TRBV18 to TRBJ1-1; D is unclear. Germline-derived CDR1 and CDR2 are KGHSH and LQKENI. The V and J ends lost 6 bases and 0 bases respectively, with 11 bases between them. The CDR3 covers 14 residues. In DNA form, the CDR3 reads TGTGCCAGCTCGCTCGGTCATTTGAACACTGAAGCTTTCTTT. It specifies CASSLGHLNTEAFF.

CDR3 nucleotides: TGTGCCTCAAGACTTCCGGGACTGACTATAGGCTACACCTTC. Protein: CASRLPGLTIGYTF. This sequence joins TRBV19 and TRBJ1-2; TRBD1 might be the D (5 bases). The CDR3 runs to 14 residues. Germline-derived CDR1 and CDR2 are LNHDA and SQIVND (reference sequence). The V gene lost 11 bases and the J gene lost 8 bases, with 24 bases spanning the gap.

The V gene is TRBV2, the J gene TRBJ1-2; 10 bases line up with TRBD1. V lost 4 bases to trimming and J lost 5 bases; unmatched junction nucleotides: 10. Looked up from germline, CDR1 is SNHLY and CDR2 is FYNNEI. This CDR3 has 16 amino acids. This chain's CDR3 is CASSAETGGASYGYTF. Written as DNA, the CDR3 is TGTGCCAGCAGTGCAGAGACAGGGGGCGCCTCGTATGGCTACACCTTC.

The chain is built from TRBV11-2 and TRBJ2-1; 8 bases align to TRBD2. From germline, CDR1 is SGHAT and CDR2 FQNNGV. CDR3 size: 16 residues. Trimming at V came to 1 base and at J to 0 bases, leaving 2 bases not matched to a gene. The CDR3 DNA reads TGTGCCAGCAGCTTAGGCCTAGCGGGCTCCTACAATGAGCAGTTCTTC. Translating it yields CASSLGLAGSYNEQFF.

V usage is TRBV18 and J usage is TRBJ2-7, with D tentatively TRBD1 or TRBD2 (5 bases each). Trimming shortened V by 5 bases and J by 4 bases, and 15 bases separated the two germline ends. The CDR3 length is 14 residues. Germline V gene lookup returns CDR1 KGHSH and CDR2 LQKENI. The CDR3 here is CASSGTDGDYEQYF. DNA for the CDR3: TGTGCCAGCTCAGGGACGGACGGAGATTACGAGCAGTACTTC.

This clone showed up many times. V is TRBV5-1 and J is TRBJ1-5, with a possible D match to TRBD1 (6 bases). The germline V gene encodes CDR1 SGHRS and CDR2 YFSETQ. This CDR3 has 16 amino acids. The V gene lost 1 base and the J gene lost 2 bases, with 13 bases spanning the gap. The DNA for the CDR3 is TGCGCCAGCAGCTTGACGGGGGGCGGCGGCAATCAGCCCCAGCATTTT. Protein sequence: CASSLTGGGGNQPQHF.

This chain uses TRBV19 with TRBJ2-1, with TRBD1 matching 8 bases. CDR3 length: 16 residues. V lost 4 bases to trimming and J lost 7 bases; unmatched junction nucleotides: 12. Germline CDR1 is LNHDA and CDR2 is SQIVND (reference sequence). The CDR3 spells CASSTFGQGGKNEQFF. The CDR3 DNA follows: TGTGCCAGTAGTACCTTCGGACAGGGCGGAAAGAATGAGCAGTTCTTC.

This clone was counted a single time. V gene TRBV9 combines with J gene TRBJ2-5, with D hard to call. Germline CDR1 SGDLS, CDR2 YYNGEE. Trimming stripped 0 bases from V and 2 bases from J, with 8 bases between. This CDR3 spans 14 amino acids. CDR3 sequence reads: CASSVGYLQETQYF. The CDR3 DNA is TGTGCCAGCAGCGTAGGTTACTTACAAGAGACCCAGTACTTC.

This clone was detected only once. The CDR3 DNA reads TGTGCTAGTGGTTTGGGACCGGGACTAGCGGGGGTAAACACCGGGGAGCTGTTTTTT. It is translated as CASGLGPGLAGVNTGELFF. V and J are TRBV12-5 and TRBJ2-2; TRBD2 aligns across 14 bases. V trimming: 1 base; J trimming: 2 bases; junction bases outside the gene matches: 6. CDR1 is LGHNT, CDR2 FRNRAP, per germline. CDR3 length: 19 residues.

The chain is built from TRBV18 and TRBJ1-2; D is uncertain. Deletions cut 8 bases from V and 0 bases from J, with 10 bases between. The CDR3 sequence is 13 residues long. The germline gives CDR1 KGHSH, CDR2 LQKENI. The CDR3 DNA is TGTGCCAGCGTACCTTCGTCTAACTATGGCTACACCTTC. Protein: CASVPSSNYGYTF.

The V gene is TRBV28, the J gene TRBJ2-7; D gene uncertain. CDR1 and CDR2 from the germline V gene are MDHEN and SYDVKM. V lost 9 bases and J lost 2, with 17 bases in between. The CDR3 consists of 14 residues. For the CDR3, the DNA is TGTGCCAGGCTCCCCCTGCGTACCCCCTACGAGCAGTACTTC. It yields the protein CARLPLRTPYEQYF.

This chain joins TRBV11-3 and TRBJ2-5, with D tentatively TRBD2 (6 bases). The CDR3 has 14 amino acids. Germline V gives CDR1 SGHNT, CDR2 YENEEA. V was cut by 5 bases and J by 5 bases, with 15 bases left in between. The CDR3 loop is CASSRRLDVETQYF. The CDR3 coding sequence is TGTGCCAGCAGCCGAAGACTAGACGTGGAGACCCAGTACTTC.

The gene calls are TRBV19 and TRBJ1-2; maybe TRBD1 (5 bases). Germline V gene data show CDR1 as LNHDA and CDR2 as SQIVND (reference sequence). Trimming shortened V by 9 bases and J by 8 bases, and 22 bases separated the two germline ends. This CDR3 comprises 14 residues. This chain's CDR3 is CASGTGQLVLGYTF. In DNA, the CDR3 is TGTGCCAGCGGTACAGGCCAACTCGTACTGGGCTACACCTTC.

This chain links TRBV5-5 with TRBJ2-3, with 11 nucleotides matching TRBD2. In germline, CDR1 is SGHKS, CDR2 YYEKEE (reference sequence). The length of the CDR3 is 17 residues. V trimming: 4 bases; J trimming: 2 bases; junction bases outside the gene matches: 9. The CDR3 sequence is CASSIRLAGGPTDTQYF. The CDR3 DNA is TGTGCCAGCAGCATAAGGCTAGCGGGGGGCCCCACAGATACGCAGTATTTT. Using reference TRBV5-5 and TRBJ2-3 for the parts outside the CDR3, the full variable domain is DAGVTQSPTHLIKTRGQQVTLRCSPISGHKSVSWYQQVLGQGPQFIFQYYEKEERGRGNFPDRFSARQFPNYSSELNVNALLLGDSALYLCASSIRLAGGPTDTQYFGPGTRLTVL.

J is TRBJ1-1 and V is TRBV5-1, with 8 nucleotides matching TRBD1. The CDR3 runs to 14 residues. From germline, CDR1 is SGHRS and CDR2 YFSETQ. The J segment lost 7 bases and the V segment lost 3 bases, leaving 8 bases of the junction unmatched. CDR3 region: CASSSGTGVFEAFF. The CDR3 coding sequence is TGCGCCAGCAGCTCCGGGACAGGTGTATTTGAAGCTTTCTTT.